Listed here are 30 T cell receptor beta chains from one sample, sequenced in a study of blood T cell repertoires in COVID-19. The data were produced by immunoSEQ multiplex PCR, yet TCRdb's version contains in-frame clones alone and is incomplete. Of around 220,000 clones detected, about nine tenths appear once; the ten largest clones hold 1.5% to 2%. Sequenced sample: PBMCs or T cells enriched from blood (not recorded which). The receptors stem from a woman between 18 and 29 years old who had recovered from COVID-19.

CDR3 in amino acids: CASSRYRGLGNTIYF. Written as DNA, the CDR3 is TGTGCCAGTAGCAGATACAGGGGGCTCGGAAACACCATATATTTT. V gene TRBV19 combines with J gene TRBJ1-3, with 9 bases aligning to TRBD1. Germline V gives CDR1 LNHDA, CDR2 SQIVND (reference sequence). The CDR3 sequence is 15 residues long. The V and J ends lost 6 bases and 4 bases, in that order; junction bases with no gene match: 7.

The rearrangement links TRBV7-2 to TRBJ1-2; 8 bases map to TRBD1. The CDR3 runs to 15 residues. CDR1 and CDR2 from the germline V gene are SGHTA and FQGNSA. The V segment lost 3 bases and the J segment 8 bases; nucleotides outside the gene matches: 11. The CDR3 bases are TGTGCCAGCAGCTTGGGGACAGGCGTACATCAAGGCTACACCTTC. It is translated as CASSLGTGVHQGYTF.

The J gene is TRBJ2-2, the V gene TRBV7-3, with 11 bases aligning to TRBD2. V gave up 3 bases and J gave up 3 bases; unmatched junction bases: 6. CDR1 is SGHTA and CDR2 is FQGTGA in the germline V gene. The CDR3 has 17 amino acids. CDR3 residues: CASSFLAGGPHTGELFF. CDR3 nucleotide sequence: TGTGCCAGCAGCTTCCTAGCGGGGGGCCCCCACACCGGGGAGCTGTTTTTT.

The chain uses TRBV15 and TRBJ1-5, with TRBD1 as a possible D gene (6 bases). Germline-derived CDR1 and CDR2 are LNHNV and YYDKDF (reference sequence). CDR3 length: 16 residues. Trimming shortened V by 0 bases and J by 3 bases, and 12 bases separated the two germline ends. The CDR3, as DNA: TGTGCCACCAGCAGAGACCCGACAGGTAACAATCAGCCCCAGCATTTT. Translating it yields CATSRDPTGNNQPQHF.

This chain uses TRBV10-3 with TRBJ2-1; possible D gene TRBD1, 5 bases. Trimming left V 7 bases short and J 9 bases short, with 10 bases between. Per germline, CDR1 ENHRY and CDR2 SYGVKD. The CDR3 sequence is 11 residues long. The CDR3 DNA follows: TGTGCCATCAAGGGGTCTGGTGAGCAGTTCTTC. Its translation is CAIKGSGEQFF.

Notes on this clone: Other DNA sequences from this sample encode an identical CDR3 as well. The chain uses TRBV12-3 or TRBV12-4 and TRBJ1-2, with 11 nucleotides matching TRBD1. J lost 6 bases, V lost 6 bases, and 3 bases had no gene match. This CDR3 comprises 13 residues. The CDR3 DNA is TGTGCCAGCAGCCGGACAGGGGGCGATGGCTACACCTTC. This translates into CASSRTGGDGYTF.

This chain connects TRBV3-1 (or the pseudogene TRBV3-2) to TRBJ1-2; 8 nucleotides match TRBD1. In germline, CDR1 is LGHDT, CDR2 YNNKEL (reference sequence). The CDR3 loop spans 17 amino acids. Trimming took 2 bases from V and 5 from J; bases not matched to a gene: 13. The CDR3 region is CASSQKRGTGGKYGYTF. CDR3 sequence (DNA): TGTGCCAGCAGCCAAAAGAGGGGAACAGGGGGTAAATATGGCTACACCTTC.

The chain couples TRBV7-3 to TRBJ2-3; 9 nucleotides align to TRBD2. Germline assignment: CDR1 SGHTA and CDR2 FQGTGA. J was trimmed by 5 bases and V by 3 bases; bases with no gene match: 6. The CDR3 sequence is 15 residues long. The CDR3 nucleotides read TGTGCCAGCAGCTTTGGCGGGGGGGCGAAAGATACGCAGTATTTT. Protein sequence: CASSFGGGAKDTQYF. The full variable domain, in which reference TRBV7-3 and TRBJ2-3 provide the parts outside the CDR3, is GAGVSQTPSNKVTEKGKYVELRCDPISGHTALYWYRQSLGQGPEFLIYFQGTGAADDSGLPNDRFFAVRPEGSVSTLKIQRTERGDSAVYLCASSFGGGAKDTQYFGPGTRLTVL.

In DNA form, the CDR3 reads TGTGCCAGCAGCACAGTGGGTTTCGGGCTAGCGGGAGGAGAGACCCAGTACTTC. Protein sequence: CASSTVGFGLAGGETQYF. This chain joins TRBV7-9 and TRBJ2-5; TRBD2 agrees at 11 bases. Per germline, CDR1 SEHNR and CDR2 FQNEAQ (reference sequence). J gave up 4 bases and V 5 bases, and 15 bases lay outside the gene matches. This CDR3 contains 18 residues.

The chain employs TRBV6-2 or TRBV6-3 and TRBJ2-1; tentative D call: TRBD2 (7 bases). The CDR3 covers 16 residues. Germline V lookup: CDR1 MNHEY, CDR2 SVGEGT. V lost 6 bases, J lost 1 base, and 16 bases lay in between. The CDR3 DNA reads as TGTGCCAGCAGCCCTCTTAGGGGGGGGTCCTACAATGAGCAGTTCTTC. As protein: CASSPLRGGSYNEQFF.

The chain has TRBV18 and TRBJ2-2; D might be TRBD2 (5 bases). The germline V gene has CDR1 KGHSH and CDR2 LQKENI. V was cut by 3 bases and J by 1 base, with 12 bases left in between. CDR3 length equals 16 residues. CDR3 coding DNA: TGTGCCAGCTCACCCTTCCAGCGGAGGAACACCGGGGAGCTGTTTTTT. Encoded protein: CASSPFQRRNTGELFF.

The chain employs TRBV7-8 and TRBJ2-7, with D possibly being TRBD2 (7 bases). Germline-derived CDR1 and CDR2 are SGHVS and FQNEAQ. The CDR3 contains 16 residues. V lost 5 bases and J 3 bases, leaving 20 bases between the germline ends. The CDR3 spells CASSQGWGGSSYEQYF. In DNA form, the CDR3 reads TGTGCCAGCAGCCAGGGGTGGGGCGGGAGTAGCTACGAGCAGTACTTC.

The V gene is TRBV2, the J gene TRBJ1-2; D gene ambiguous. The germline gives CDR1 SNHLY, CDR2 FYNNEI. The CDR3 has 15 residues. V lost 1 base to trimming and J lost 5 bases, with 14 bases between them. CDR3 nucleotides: TGTGCCAGCAGTGAAGTTTCCTGGTTCGGGTATGGCTACACCTTC. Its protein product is CASSEVSWFGYGYTF.

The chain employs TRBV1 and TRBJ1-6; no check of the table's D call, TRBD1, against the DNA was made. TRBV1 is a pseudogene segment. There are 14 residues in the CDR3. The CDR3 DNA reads TGCACCAGCAGCCTAAGGACAGATAATTCACCCCTCCACTTT. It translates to CTSSLRTDNSPLHF.

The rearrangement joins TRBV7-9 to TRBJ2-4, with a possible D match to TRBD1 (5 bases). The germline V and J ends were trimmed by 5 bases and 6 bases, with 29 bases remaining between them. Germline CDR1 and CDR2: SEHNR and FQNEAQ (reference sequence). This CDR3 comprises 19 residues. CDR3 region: CASSLDPRQTEFVRNIQYF. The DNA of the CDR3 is TGTGCCAGCAGCCTAGACCCTCGACAGACTGAGTTCGTCAGAAACATTCAGTACTTC.

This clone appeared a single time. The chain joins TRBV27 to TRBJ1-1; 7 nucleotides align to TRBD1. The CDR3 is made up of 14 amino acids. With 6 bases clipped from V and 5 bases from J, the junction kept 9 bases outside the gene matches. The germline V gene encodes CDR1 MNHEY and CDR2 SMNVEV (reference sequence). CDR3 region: CASSPYRGQTEAFF. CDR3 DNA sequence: TGTGCCAGCAGCCCATACAGGGGTCAAACTGAAGCTTTCTTT.

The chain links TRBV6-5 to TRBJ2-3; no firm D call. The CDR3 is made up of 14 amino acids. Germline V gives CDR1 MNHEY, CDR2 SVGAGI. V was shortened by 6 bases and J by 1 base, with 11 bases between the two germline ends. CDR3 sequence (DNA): TGTGCCAGCAGGCTAGACGAACGCACAGATACGCAGTATTTT. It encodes CASRLDERTDTQYF.

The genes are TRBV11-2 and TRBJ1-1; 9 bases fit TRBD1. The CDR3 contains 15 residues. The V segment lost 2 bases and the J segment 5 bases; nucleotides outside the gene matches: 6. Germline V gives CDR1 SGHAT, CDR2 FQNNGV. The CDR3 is CASSLMGQGRTEAFF. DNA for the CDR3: TGTGCCAGCAGCTTAATGGGACAGGGAAGGACTGAAGCTTTCTTT.

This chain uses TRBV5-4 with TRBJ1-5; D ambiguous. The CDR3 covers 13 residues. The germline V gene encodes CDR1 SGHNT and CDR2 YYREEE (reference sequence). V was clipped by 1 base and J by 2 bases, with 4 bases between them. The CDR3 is CASSLQGNQPQHF. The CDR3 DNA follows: TGTGCCAGCAGCTTGCAGGGCAATCAGCCCCAGCATTTT.

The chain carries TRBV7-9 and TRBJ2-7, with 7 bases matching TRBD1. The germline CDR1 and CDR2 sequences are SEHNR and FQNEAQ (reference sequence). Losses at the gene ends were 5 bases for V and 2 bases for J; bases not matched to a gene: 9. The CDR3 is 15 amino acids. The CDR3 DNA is TGTGCCAGCAGCCCCTATCGACAGGGCGCCTACGAGCAGTACTTC. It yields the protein CASSPYRQGAYEQYF.

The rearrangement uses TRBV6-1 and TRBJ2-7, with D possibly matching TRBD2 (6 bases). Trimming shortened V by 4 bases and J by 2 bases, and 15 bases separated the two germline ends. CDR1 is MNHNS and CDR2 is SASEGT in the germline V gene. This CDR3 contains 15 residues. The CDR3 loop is CASSVARGTPYEQYF. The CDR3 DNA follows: TGTGCCAGCAGTGTAGCTCGGGGGACGCCCTACGAGCAGTACTTC.

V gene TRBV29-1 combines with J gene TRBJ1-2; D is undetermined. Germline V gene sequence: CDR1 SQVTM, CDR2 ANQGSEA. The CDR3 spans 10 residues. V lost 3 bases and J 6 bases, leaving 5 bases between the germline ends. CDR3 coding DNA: TGCAGCGTTGATTCAGATGGCTACACCTTC. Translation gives CSVDSDGYTF.

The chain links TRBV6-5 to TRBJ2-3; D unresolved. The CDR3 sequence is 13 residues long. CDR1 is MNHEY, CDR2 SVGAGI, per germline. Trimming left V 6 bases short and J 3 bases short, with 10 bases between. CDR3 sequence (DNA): TGTGCCAGCAGGCTACCCGGTACAGATACGCAGTATTTT. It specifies CASRLPGTDTQYF.

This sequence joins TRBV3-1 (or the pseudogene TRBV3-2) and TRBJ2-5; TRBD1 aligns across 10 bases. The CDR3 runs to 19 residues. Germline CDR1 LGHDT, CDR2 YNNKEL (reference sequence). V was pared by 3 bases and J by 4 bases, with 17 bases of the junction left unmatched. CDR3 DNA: TGTGCCAGCAGCCAGGGGAGAAGGACAGGGGGGATTTACCGAGAGACCCAGTACTTC. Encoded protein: CASSQGRRTGGIYRETQYF.

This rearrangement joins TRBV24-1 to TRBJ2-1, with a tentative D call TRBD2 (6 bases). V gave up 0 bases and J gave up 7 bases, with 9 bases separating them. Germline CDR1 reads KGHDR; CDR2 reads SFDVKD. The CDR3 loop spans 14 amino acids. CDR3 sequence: CATSDLKGRNEQFF. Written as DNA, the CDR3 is TGTGCCACCAGTGATTTGAAGGGGAGGAATGAGCAGTTCTTC.

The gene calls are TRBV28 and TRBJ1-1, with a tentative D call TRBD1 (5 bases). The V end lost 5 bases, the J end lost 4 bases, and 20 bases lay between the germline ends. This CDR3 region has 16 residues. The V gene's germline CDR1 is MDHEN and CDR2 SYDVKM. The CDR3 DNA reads TGTGCCAGCAGTCCAGGGCGGGGCCGGTTGGGCACTGAAGCTTTCTTT. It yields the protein CASSPGRGRLGTEAFF.

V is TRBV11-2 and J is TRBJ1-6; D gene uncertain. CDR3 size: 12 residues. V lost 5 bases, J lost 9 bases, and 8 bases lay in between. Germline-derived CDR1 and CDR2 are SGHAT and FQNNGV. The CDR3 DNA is TGTGCCAGCAGCCATCGCGGTTCACCCCTCCACTTT. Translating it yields CASSHRGSPLHF.

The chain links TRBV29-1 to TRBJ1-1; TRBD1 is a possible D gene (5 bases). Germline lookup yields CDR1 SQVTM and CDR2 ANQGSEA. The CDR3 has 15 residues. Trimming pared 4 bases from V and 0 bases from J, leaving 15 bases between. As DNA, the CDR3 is TGCAGCGTTGCTAGACAGCTATCGGTGAACACTGAAGCTTTCTTT. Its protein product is CSVARQLSVNTEAFF.

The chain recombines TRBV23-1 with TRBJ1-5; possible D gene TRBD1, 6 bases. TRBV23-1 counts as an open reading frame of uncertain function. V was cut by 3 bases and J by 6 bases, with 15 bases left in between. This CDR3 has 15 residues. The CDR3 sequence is CASSHSQGPGQPQHF. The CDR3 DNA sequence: TGCGCCAGCAGTCATTCACAGGGACCGGGTCAGCCCCAGCATTTT.

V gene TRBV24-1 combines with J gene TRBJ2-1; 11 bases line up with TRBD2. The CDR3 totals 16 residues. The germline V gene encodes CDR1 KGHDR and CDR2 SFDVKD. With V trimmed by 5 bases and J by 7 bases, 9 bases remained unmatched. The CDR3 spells CATSGVGTSGPNEQFF. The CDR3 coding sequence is TGTGCCACCAGTGGTGTAGGGACTAGCGGACCTAATGAGCAGTTCTTC.